This TCR beta chain was recorded in a study of blood T cell repertoires in COVID-19. This CDR3 is 17 amino acids long. The V gene lost 0 bases and the J gene lost 9 bases, with 24 bases spanning the gap. Germline CDR1 LNHNV, CDR2 YYDKDF (reference sequence). The protocol was immunoSEQ multiplex PCR, while the TCRdb copy is restricted to in-frame clones and leaves out a portion. Here the sample spans approximately 120,000 clones, about 87% being singletons. The receptor was derived from a woman aged 50 to 65 with acute or convalescent COVID-19. The specimen sequenced was peripheral blood. The gene calls are TRBV15 and TRBJ2-7, with a possible D match to TRBD2 (7 bases). The CDR3 spells CATSRDGGPTGGLRQYF. The DNA for the CDR3 is TGTGCCACCAGCAGAGATGGGGGGCCCACGGGGGGCTTGCGGCAGTACTTC.